This entry lists 20 T cell receptor beta chains sequenced from one sample in a study of long-term antiretroviral therapy in people with HIV. A v3.0 immunoSEQ assay was performed at survey level. Repertoires were generated with immunoSEQ multiplex PCR, while TCRdb's copy carries only in-frame clones and drops some. Of approximately 25,000 clones listed, 80% to 85% are singletons. Sequenced material: unsorted PBMCs, taken 0.8 years before starting antiretroviral therapy. Receptor source: a man aged 18 to 29 with HIV.

V is TRBV7-2 and J is TRBJ2-1, with 13 bases fitting TRBD2. The V gene end was trimmed by 5 bases and the J gene end by 0 bases; junction bases not matched to a gene: 10. Germline lookup yields CDR1 SGHTA and CDR2 FQGNSA. This CDR3 contains 19 residues. The CDR3 region is CASSNGLAGAPRSYNEQFF. The CDR3 bases are TGTGCCAGCAGCAACGGACTAGCGGGAGCCCCCCGCTCCTACAATGAGCAGTTCTTC.

This clone is categorized as large. This chain uses TRBV10-3 with TRBJ2-1; TRBD2 might be the D (6 bases). This CDR3 comprises 17 residues. V was pared by 0 bases and J by 4 bases, with 16 bases between. Germline values: CDR1 ENHRY, CDR2 SYGVKD. This chain's CDR3 is CAISESPGSRGYNEQFF. DNA for the CDR3: TGTGCCATCAGTGAGTCGCCGGGATCCCGGGGGTACAATGAGCAGTTCTTC.

This clone appeared a single time. The genes are TRBV4-3 and TRBJ2-3, with D perhaps TRBD2 (6 bases). Between the trimmed V and J ends, which lost 3 bases and 6 bases, there was a span of 13 bases. The germline CDR1 and CDR2 sequences are LGHNA and YSLEER. The CDR3 spans 14 residues. CDR3 protein: CASSQGDFRDTQYF. CDR3 nucleotides: TGCGCCAGCAGCCAGGGGGACTTCAGGGATACGCAGTATTTT.

The rearrangement links TRBV7-9 to TRBJ1-2; tentatively, D is TRBD1 (5 bases). The germline gives CDR1 SEHNR, CDR2 FQNEAQ (reference sequence). The V gene lost 5 bases and the J gene lost 6 bases, with 10 bases spanning the gap. The CDR3 has 12 residues. The CDR3 region has the DNA TGTGCCAGCAGCGCCGGACACGATGGCTACACCTTC. It is translated as CASSAGHDGYTF.

This clone was detected only once. The gene calls are TRBV7-9 and TRBJ1-1; TRBD1 matches 7 bases. Germline CDR1 SEHNR, CDR2 FQNEAQ (reference sequence). This CDR3 comprises 12 residues. V was pared by 2 bases and J by 10 bases, with 4 bases of the junction left unmatched. The CDR3 protein is CASSLTGTVAFF. The CDR3 region has the DNA TGTGCCAGCAGCTTAACCGGGACAGTAGCTTTCTTT.

The chain has TRBV29-1 and TRBJ1-4; no clear D gene. Trimming took 4 bases from V and 7 from J, leaving 19 bases between them. Germline lookup yields CDR1 SQVTM and CDR2 ANQGSEA. The CDR3 consists of 15 residues. CDR3 in DNA: TGCAGCGTTGGTGGGGAACCCACACGAAGTGAAAAACTGTTTTTT. It yields the protein CSVGGEPTRSEKLFF. The full variable domain, in which reference TRBV29-1 and TRBJ1-4 provide the parts outside the CDR3, is SAVISQKPSRDICQRGTSLTIQCQVDSQVTMMFWYRQQPGQSLTLIATANQGSEATYESGFVIDKFPISRPNLTFSTLTVSNMSPEDSSIYLCSVGGEPTRSEKLFFGSGTQLSVL.

The rearrangement links TRBV4-2 to TRBJ2-7; a weak D match, TRBD1 (5 bases). The V and J ends lost 3 bases and 3 bases respectively, with 21 bases between them. The CDR3 is made up of 17 amino acids. CDR1 and CDR2 from the germline V gene are LGHNA and YNFKEQ. CDR3 amino acids: CASSQASTGVSYYEQYF. As DNA, the CDR3 is TGTGCCAGCAGCCAGGCCTCTACAGGCGTCAGTTACTACGAGCAGTACTTC.

This chain joins TRBV6-1 and TRBJ1-2; D possibly corresponds to TRBD1 (6 bases). Germline V gives CDR1 MNHNS, CDR2 SASEGT. The CDR3 has 16 amino acids. V lost 2 bases to trimming and J lost 1 base, with 14 bases between them. CDR3 amino acids: CASSEYLQGLNYGYTF. The CDR3 DNA reads TGTGCCAGCAGTGAATATCTACAGGGACTTAACTATGGCTACACCTTC.

The chain couples TRBV9 to TRBJ2-5, with 7 bases that match TRBD2. This CDR3 spans 14 amino acids. Losses at the gene ends were 0 bases for V and 2 bases for J; bases not matched to a gene: 1. Germline-derived CDR1 and CDR2 are SGDLS and YYNGEE. CDR3 amino acids: CASSVGGRQETQYF. The CDR3 bases are TGTGCCAGCAGCGTAGGCGGGAGACAAGAGACCCAGTACTTC.

The rearrangement joins TRBV30 to TRBJ1-6; 7 bases match TRBD1. Per the germline V gene, CDR1 is GTSNPN and CDR2 is SVGIG (reference sequence). J gave up 9 bases and V 5 bases, and 13 bases lay outside the gene matches. The CDR3 consists of 15 residues. This CDR3 is CAWWPTGQLGSPLHF. The DNA of the CDR3 is TGTGCCTGGTGGCCGACGGGACAGCTGGGTTCACCCCTCCACTTT.

This clone was observed a single time. The chain couples TRBV27 to TRBJ2-2; D unclear. Germline CDR1 and CDR2: MNHEY and SMNVEV (reference sequence). V was trimmed by 3 bases and J by 4 bases, leaving 6 bases between them. This CDR3 has 13 amino acids. CDR3 DNA sequence: TGTGCCAGCAGTTTTCAGAGCACCGGGGAGCTGTTTTTT. Its translation: CASSFQSTGELFF.

The V call is TRBV14, the J call TRBJ2-7; unclear D gene. The CDR3 extends over 14 amino acids. Trimming cost V 0 bases and J 7 bases, with 13 bases left between them. Germline values: CDR1 SGHDN, CDR2 FVKESK. The CDR3 bases are TGTGCCAGCAGCCAAGATAGGACCCACGGGGAGCAGTACTTC. It codes for CASSQDRTHGEQYF. Looking up the rest from reference TRBV14 and TRBJ2-7 gives the full variable domain: EAGVTQFPSHSVIEKGQTVTLRCDPISGHDNLYWYRRVMGKEIKFLLHFVKESKQDESGMPNNRFLAERTGGTYSTLKVQPAELEDSGVYFCASSQDRTHGEQYFGPGTRLTVT.

The J gene is TRBJ2-1, the V gene TRBV18; 10 nucleotides line up with TRBD2. CDR3 size: 16 residues. Trimming at V came to 3 bases and at J to 6 bases, leaving 8 bases not matched to a gene. Germline V gene data show CDR1 as KGHSH and CDR2 as LQKENI. DNA of the CDR3: TGTGCCAGCTCACCCTCTTTGGGGACTAGCGCCAATGAGCAGTTCTTC. As protein: CASSPSLGTSANEQFF.

The chain is built from TRBV11-1 and TRBJ2-5, with D perhaps being TRBD1 or TRBD2 (5 bases each). Trimming pared 0 bases from V and 1 base from J, leaving 9 bases between. The CDR3 loop spans 15 amino acids. Germline CDR1 SGHAT, CDR2 FQDESV (reference sequence). CDR3 nucleotide sequence: TGTGCCAGCAGCTTAGCTGTTGGGGGCCAAGAGACCCAGTACTTC. Protein product: CASSLAVGGQETQYF. Full variable domain (rest looked up from reference TRBV11-1 and TRBJ2-5): EAEVAQSPRYKITEKSQAVAFWCDPISGHATLYWYRQILGQGPELLVQFQDESVVDDSQLPKDRFSAERLKGVDSTLKIQPAELGDSAMYLCASSLAVGGQETQYFGPGTRLLVL.

The chain couples TRBV28 to TRBJ2-7; the match to TRBD1 covers 10 bases. The CDR3 has 14 amino acids. With V trimmed by 4 bases and J by 3 bases, 3 bases remained unmatched. Germline V CDR1 and CDR2: MDHEN, SYDVKM. The CDR3 DNA reads TGTGCCAGCAGTTCCCGGACAGGGGGCTACGAGCAGTACTTC. As protein: CASSSRTGGYEQYF.

This clone is a singleton in its sample. The chain employs TRBV20-1 and TRBJ2-5; no definite D call. Germline V gene data show CDR1 as DFQATT and CDR2 as SNEGSKA (reference sequence). V dropped 3 bases and J dropped 4 bases, with 3 bases sitting between them. The CDR3 is 10 amino acids. The CDR3 spells CSASGETQYF. CDR3 sequence (DNA): TGCAGTGCTAGCGGAGAGACCCAGTACTTC.

This chain uses TRBV6-6 with TRBJ2-4; 7 bases align to TRBD2. CDR3 length: 14 amino acids. CDR1 and CDR2 from the germline V gene are MNHNY and SVGAGI (reference sequence). The ends lost 8 bases at V and 5 bases at J; junction bases unmatched: 9. CDR3 amino acids: CASETRLAENIQYF. The CDR3 region has the DNA TGTGCCAGCGAAACTCGGCTAGCGGAAAACATTCAGTACTTC.

The J gene is TRBJ2-3, the V gene TRBV9, with TRBD1 as a possible D gene (5 bases). CDR3 length: 15 amino acids. Trimming took off 5 bases at V and 6 bases at J, with 19 bases between the two ends. Looked up from germline, CDR1 is SGDLS and CDR2 is YYNGEE. CDR3 in DNA: TGTGCCAGCAGTCCGACCGCAGGGTCAAGGGATACGCAGTATTTT. Translation gives CASSPTAGSRDTQYF.

The chain carries TRBV19 and TRBJ2-7; D may be TRBD1 (7 bases). This CDR3 comprises 15 residues. Germline V lookup: CDR1 LNHDA, CDR2 SQIVND (reference sequence). Trimming stripped 1 base from V and 3 bases from J, with 13 bases between. CDR3 nucleotides: TGTGCCAGTAGTATAGGCAGGGGGGAATACTACGAGCAGTACTTC. It is translated as CASSIGRGEYYEQYF.

There are a few counts of this clone. This chain connects TRBV9 to TRBJ2-7, with 9 bases identical to TRBD1. The germline V gene has CDR1 SGDLS and CDR2 YYNGEE. The CDR3 length is 13 residues. The ends lost 0 bases at V and 12 bases at J; junction bases unmatched: 7. The DNA of the CDR3 is TGTGCCAGCAGCGTAGGGGGACAGGGAACTAGGTACTTC. This translates into CASSVGGQGTRYF.